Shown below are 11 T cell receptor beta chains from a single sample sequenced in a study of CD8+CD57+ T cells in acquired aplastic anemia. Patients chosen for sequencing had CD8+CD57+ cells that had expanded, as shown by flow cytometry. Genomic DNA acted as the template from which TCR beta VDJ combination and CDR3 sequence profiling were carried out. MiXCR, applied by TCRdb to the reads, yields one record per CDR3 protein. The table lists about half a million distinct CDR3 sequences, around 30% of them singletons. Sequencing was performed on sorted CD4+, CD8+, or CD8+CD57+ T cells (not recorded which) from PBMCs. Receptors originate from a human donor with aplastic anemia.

CDR3 protein: CSVDPGGFEQYF. The CDR3 DNA sequence: TGCAGCGTTGACCCCGGGGGATTCGAGCAGTACTTC. The rearrangement joins TRBV29-1 to TRBJ2-7; D might be TRBD2 (6 bases). Germline CDR1 reads SQVTM; CDR2 reads ANQGSEA. Deletions cut 3 bases from V and 6 bases from J, with 12 bases between. The CDR3 extends over 12 amino acids.

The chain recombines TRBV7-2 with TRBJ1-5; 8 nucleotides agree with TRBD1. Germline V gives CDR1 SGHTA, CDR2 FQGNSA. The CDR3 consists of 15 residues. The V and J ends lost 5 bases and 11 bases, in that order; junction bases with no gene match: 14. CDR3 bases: TGTGCCAGCAGCCCAACTGGACAGGGAAGAGCAGCCCAGCATTTT. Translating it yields CASSPTGQGRAAQHF. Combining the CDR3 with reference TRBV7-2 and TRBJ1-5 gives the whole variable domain GAGVSQSPSNKVTEKGKDVELRCDPISGHTALYWYRQSLGQGLEFLIYFQGNSAPDKSGLPSDRFSAERTGGSVSTLTIQRTQQEDSAVYLCASSPTGQGRAAQHFGDGTRLSIL.

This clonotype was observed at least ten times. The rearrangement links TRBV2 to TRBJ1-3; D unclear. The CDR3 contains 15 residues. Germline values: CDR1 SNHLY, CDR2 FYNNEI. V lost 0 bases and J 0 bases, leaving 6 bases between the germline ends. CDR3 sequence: CASSEAQVSGNTIYF. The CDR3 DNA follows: TGTGCCAGCAGTGAAGCGCAGGTCTCTGGAAACACCATATATTTT.

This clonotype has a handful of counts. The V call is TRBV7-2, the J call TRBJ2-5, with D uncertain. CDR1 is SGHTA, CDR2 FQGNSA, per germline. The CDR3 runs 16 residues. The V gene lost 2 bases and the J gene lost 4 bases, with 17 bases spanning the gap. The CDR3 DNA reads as TGTGCCAGCAGCTTACGATCCGCCACCATGGCAGAGACCCAGTACTTC. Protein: CASSLRSATMAETQYF.

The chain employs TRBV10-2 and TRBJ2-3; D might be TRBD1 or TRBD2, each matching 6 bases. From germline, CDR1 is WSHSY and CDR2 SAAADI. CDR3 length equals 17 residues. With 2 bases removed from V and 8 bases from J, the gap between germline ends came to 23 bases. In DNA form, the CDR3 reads TGCGCCAGCAGTGAGAGGGGTAGGACAGCCATGGGGGGTACGCAGTATTTT. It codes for CASSERGRTAMGGTQYF.

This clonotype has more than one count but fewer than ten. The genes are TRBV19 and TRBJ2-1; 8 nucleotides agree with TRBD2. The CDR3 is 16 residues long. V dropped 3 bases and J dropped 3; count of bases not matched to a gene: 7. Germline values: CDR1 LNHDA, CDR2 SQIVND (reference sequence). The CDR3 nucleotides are TGTGCCAGTAGTATTTCGTCGGGGGGGGACTACAATGAGCAGTTCTTC. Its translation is CASSISSGGDYNEQFF.

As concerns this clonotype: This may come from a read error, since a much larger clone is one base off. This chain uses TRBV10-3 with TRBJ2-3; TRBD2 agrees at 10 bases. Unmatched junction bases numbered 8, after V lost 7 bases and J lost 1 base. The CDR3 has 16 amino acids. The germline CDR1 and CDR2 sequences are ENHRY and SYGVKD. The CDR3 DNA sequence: TGTGCCATCAATACCGGACTAGCGGTCGGCACAGATACGCAGTATTTT. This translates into CAINTGLAVGTDTQYF.

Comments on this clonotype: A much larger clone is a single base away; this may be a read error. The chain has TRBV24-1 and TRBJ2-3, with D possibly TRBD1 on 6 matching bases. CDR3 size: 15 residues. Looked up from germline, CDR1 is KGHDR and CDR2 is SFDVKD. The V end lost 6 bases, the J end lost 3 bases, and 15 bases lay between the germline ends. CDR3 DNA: TGTGCCACCAGTAATCGTAAAGGGGGAACAGATACGCAGTATTTT. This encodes CATSNRKGGTDTQYF.

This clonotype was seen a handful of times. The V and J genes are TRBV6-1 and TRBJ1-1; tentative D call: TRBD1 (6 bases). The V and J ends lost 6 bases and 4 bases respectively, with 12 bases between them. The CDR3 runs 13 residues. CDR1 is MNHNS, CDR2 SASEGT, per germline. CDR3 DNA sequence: TGTGCCAGCAGCAACAGGGTTTTCACTGAAGCTTTCTTT. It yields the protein CASSNRVFTEAFF.

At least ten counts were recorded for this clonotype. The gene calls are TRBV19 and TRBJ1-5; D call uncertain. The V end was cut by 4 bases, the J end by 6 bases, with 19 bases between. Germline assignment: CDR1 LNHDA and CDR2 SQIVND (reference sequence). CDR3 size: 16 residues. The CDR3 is CASSNGEVAGPQPQHF. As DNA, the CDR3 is TGTGCCAGTAGTAATGGAGAGGTGGCAGGCCCTCAGCCCCAGCATTTT.

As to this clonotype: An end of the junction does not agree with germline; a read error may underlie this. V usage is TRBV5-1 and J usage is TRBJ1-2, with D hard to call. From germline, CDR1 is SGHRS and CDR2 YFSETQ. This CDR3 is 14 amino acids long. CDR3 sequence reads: CASSQIGRAYSYTF. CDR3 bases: TGCGCCAGCAGCCAAATAGGGAGGGCCTATAGCTACACCTTC.